This passage covers 14 T cell receptor delta chains from one sample sequenced in a study of gamma-delta T cells after stem cell transplantation. TCRdb re-called clones from the RT-PCR reads via CATT. The sample has thousands of delta-chain clones; roughly an eighth are singletons. The sample consisted of gamma-delta T cells. Receptors were obtained from a human donor. It is not recorded whose cells these are; they may come from a transplant donor.

This clone was seen a single time. With only one base between it and a far larger clone, this is likely a read error. The rearrangement joins TRDV2 to TRDJ2; 8 nucleotides match TRDD3. Germline matching of the DNA provided the J gene here, since TCRdb leaves it blank. The CDR3 contains 14 residues. Germline assignment: CDR1 GEAIGNYY and CDR2 EKD. The DNA of the CDR3 is TGTGCCTGTGACACCTGGGGATACACAGCAAAACTCTTCTTT. Translated: CACDTWGYTAKLFF.

The chain recombines TRDV1 with TRDJ1; 9 bases align to TRDD3. From germline, CDR1 is TSWWSYY and CDR2 QGS. V lost 3 bases to trimming and J lost 6 bases; unmatched junction nucleotides: 14. The CDR3 runs to 17 residues. The CDR3 protein is CALGEPPSRLGDYKLIF. In DNA, the CDR3 is TGTGCTCTTGGGGAGCCTCCTTCTCGGCTGGGGGATTATAAACTCATCTTT.

Comments on this clone: This may be a read error, as it is one base from a much larger clone. Other DNA sequences within the sample encode an identical CDR3. The chain combines TRAV29/DV5 with TRDJ1, with TRDD3 matching 13 bases. There are 19 residues in the CDR3. V shed 2 bases and J 3 bases; nucleotides not matched to a gene: 16. Germline CDR1 is NSMFDY and CDR2 is ISSIKDK. The CDR3 region has the DNA TGTGCAGCAAGGAGAAACCCACCCCTCACTGGGGGATACGCCGATAAACTCATCTTT. As protein: CAARRNPPLTGGYADKLIF.

This clone occurred a few times. The chain joins TRDV1 to TRDJ1; a possible D gene is TRDD3 (6 bases). TCRdb supplies no J gene; here it was assigned by aligning the nucleotide sequence to germline. V was shortened by 0 bases and J by 0 bases, with 26 bases between the two germline ends. Germline V CDR1 and CDR2: TSWWSYY, QGS. This CDR3 comprises 21 residues. CDR3 protein: CALGELSLQWRGTKYTDKLIF. In nucleotides, the CDR3 is TGTGCTCTTGGGGAACTATCTCTCCAATGGCGGGGGACGAAGTACACCGATAAACTCATCTTT.

This clone was seen a few times. The CDR3 reads CALGEARGTDKLIF. The CDR3, as DNA: TGTGCTCTTGGGGAAGCCAGGGGTACCGATAAACTCATCTTT. V is TRDV1 and J is TRDJ1, with D unclear. Trimming stripped 2 bases from V and 2 bases from J, with 9 bases between. Germline CDR1 reads TSWWSYY; CDR2 reads QGS. The CDR3 loop spans 14 amino acids.

This clone was observed a handful of times. At one end, the junction sequence differs from germline, possibly due to a read error. Other DNA sequences in this specimen translate into the identical CDR3. As DNA, the CDR3 is TGTGCTCTTGGGGAATCGCTTCGCACTAGGGGGCCTTTTGGAGCACAGCTCTTCTTT. It yields the protein CALGESLRTRGPFGAQLFF. The chain carries TRDV1 and TRDJ2, with D tentatively TRDD3 (5 bases). Germline loops: CDR1 TSWWSYY, CDR2 QGS. The CDR3 consists of 19 residues.

CDR3 sequence: CALGMGAFLLTGGYNGLTTLTAQLFF. The CDR3 nucleotides read TGTGCTCTTGGGATGGGGGCCTTCCTACTTACTGGAGGATACAATGGCCTTACAACTTTGACAGCACAACTCTTCTTT. The assigned J gene is TRDJ2, but the V gene is uncalled; the listed D gene, TRDD3, was not tested against the DNA. The CDR3 totals 26 residues.

In regard to this clone: At one boundary the junction diverges from the germline segment, which might be a read error. J is TRDJ1 and V is TRDV1; TRDD3 agrees at 7 bases. TCRdb supplies no J gene; here it was assigned by aligning the nucleotide sequence to germline. Germline V gene data show CDR1 as TSWWSYY and CDR2 as QGS. The CDR3 totals 16 residues. CDR3 sequence: CARGKGMGEDTDKLIF. DNA for the CDR3: TGTGCTCGTGGGAAGGGTATGGGGGAAGACACCGACAAACTCATCTTT.

This chain links TRDV1 with TRDJ1, with TRDD2 as a possible D gene (8 bases). CDR3 length equals 18 residues. Trimming removed 2 bases at V and 3 bases at J, with 22 bases between. Germline CDR1 is TSWWSYY and CDR2 is QGS. CDR3 amino acids: CALGESGFLRGDADKLIF. DNA of the CDR3: TGTGCTCTTGGGGAATCGGGCTTCCTACGGGGGGATGCCGATAAACTCATCTTT.

This clone has just a few counts. The chain uses TRAV29/DV5 and TRDJ2; unclear D gene. This CDR3 has 15 amino acids. V was trimmed by 1 base and J by 7 bases, leaving 17 bases between them. The germline CDR1 and CDR2 sequences are NSMFDY and ISSIKDK. The CDR3 spells CAASSLVKFGAQLFF. The CDR3 nucleotides read TGTGCAGCAAGCTCCTTAGTAAAGTTTGGAGCACAACTCTTCTTT.

This clone was seen more than once but under ten times. No V gene was called, though TRDJ1 was called as the J gene; the table gives TRDD3 as D, unverified against the DNA. CDR3 length: 21 amino acids. CDR3 sequence reads: CALGAHPPPLGDTRYTDKLIF. In DNA form, the CDR3 reads TGTGCTCTTGGGGCCCACCCACCGCCACTGGGGGACACCAGGTACACCGATAAACTCATCTTT.

This clone was observed once. This chain connects TRDV1 to TRDJ3; 8 bases line up with TRDD3. Assignment of the J gene here rests on matching the DNA to germline, because TCRdb gives none. V gave up 1 base and J gave up 1 base; unmatched junction bases: 24. The CDR3 contains 25 residues. Germline lookup yields CDR1 TSWWSYY and CDR2 QGS. The CDR3 region is CALGEPHRPTPVWGTLSWDTRQMFF. The CDR3 DNA is TGTGCTCTTGGGGAACCCCACCGGCCTACGCCGGTCTGGGGGACTCTATCCTGGGACACCCGACAGATGTTTTTC.

Details on this clone: This sample also contains other DNA sequences that code for the same CDR3. The rearrangement links TRDV1 to TRDJ1; 8 positions agree with TRDD3. With V trimmed by 1 base and J by 1 base, 20 bases remained unmatched. The CDR3 covers 21 residues. Looked up from germline, CDR1 is TSWWSYY and CDR2 is QGS. In DNA, the CDR3 is TGTGCTCTTGGGGAACGGTTCCCCATGGTAATATTGGGGGATGTCACCGATAAACTCATCTTT. This gives the protein CALGERFPMVILGDVTDKLIF.

Only a few counts were recorded for this clone. The chain joins TRDV1 to TRDJ1; TRDD3 agrees at 7 bases. Trimming took 0 bases from V and 1 from J; bases not matched to a gene: 20. Germline-derived CDR1 and CDR2 are TSWWSYY and QGS. This CDR3 has 21 residues. The CDR3 DNA reads TGTGCTCTTGGGGAACTCTCCCAATCTATCCCCCTACTGGGGTCCACCGATAAACTCATCTTT. Protein sequence: CALGELSQSIPLLGSTDKLIF.